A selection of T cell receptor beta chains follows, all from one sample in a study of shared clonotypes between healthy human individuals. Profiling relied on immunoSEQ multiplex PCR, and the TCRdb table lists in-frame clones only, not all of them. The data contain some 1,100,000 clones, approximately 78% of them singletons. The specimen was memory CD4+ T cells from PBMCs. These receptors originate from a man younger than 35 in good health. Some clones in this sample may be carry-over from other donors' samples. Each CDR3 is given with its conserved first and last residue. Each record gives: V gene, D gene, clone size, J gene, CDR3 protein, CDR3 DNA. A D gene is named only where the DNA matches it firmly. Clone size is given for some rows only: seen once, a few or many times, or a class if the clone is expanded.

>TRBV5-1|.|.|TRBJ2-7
CASSPQGRSYEQYF
TGCGCCAGCAGCCCGCAGGGACGCTCCTACGAGCAGTACTTC
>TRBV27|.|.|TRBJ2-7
CASSSPSHEQYF
TGTGCCAGCAGTTCCCCGTCCCACGAGCAGTACTTC
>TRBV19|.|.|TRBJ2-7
CASSTSFDSYEQYF
TGTGCCAGTAGTACTTCCTTCGACTCCTACGAGCAGTACTTC
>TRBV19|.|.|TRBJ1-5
CASGTGYSNQPQHF
TGTGCCAGCGGGACGGGCTATAGCAATCAGCCCCAGCATTTT
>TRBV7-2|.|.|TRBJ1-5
CASSQSQATQPQHF
TGTGCCAGCAGTCAATCCCAGGCTACCCAGCCCCAGCATTTT
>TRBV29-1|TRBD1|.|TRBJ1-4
CSVGAGGAEKLFF
TGCAGCGTTGGTGCAGGGGGCGCCGAAAAACTGTTTTTT
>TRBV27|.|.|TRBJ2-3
CASLPRWGSTDTQYF
TGTGCCAGCCTCCCTAGATGGGGTAGCACAGATACGCAGTATTTT
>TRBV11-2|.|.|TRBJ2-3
CASSLAVLSGTDTQYF
TGTGCCAGCAGCTTAGCGGTCTTGAGCGGCACAGATACGCAGTATTTT
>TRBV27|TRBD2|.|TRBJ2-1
CASSSTTGKLAGDWGNEQFF
TGTGCCAGCAGTTCCACGACAGGCAAGCTAGCGGGAGACTGGGGGAATGAGCAGTTCTTC
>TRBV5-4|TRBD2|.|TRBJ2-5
CASTRGSGRGETQYF
TGTGCCAGCACGCGGGGTAGCGGGAGAGGCGAGACCCAGTACTTC
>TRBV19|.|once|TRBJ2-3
CASSMSSPGTQYF
TGTGCCAGTAGTATGAGTAGCCCGGGTACGCAGTATTTT
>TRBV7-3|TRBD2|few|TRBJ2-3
CASSLRPSGSGTDTQYF
TGTGCCAGCAGCTTAAGGCCTAGCGGGAGTGGGACAGATACGCAGTATTTT
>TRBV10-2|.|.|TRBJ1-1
CASGQHTEAFF
TGCGCCAGCGGCCAACACACTGAAGCTTTCTTT
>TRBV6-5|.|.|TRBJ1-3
CASSYSGSGNTIYF
TGTGCCAGCAGTTACTCGGGCAGCGGAAACACCATATATTTT
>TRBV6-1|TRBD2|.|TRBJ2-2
CASRAGTSGGELFF
TGTGCCAGCAGGGCCGGGACTAGCGGAGGGGAGCTGTTTTTT
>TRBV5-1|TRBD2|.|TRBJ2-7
CASSWTLAGGGYEQYF
TGCGCCAGCAGCTGGACCCTAGCGGGAGGTGGGTACGAGCAGTACTTC
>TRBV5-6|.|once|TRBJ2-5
CASSLRKLGGETQYF
TGTGCCAGCAGCTTACGGAAGTTGGGGGGAGAGACCCAGTACTTC
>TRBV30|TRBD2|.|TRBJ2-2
CAWRRLAGGTGELFF
TGTGCCTGGAGACGACTAGCGGGAGGGACCGGGGAGCTGTTTTTT
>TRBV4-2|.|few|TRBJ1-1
CASSQVTGTTEAFF
TGTGCCAGCAGCCAAGTTACAGGGACCACTGAAGCTTTCTTT
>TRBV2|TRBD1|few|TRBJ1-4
CASSEGTGRNEKLFF
TGTGCCAGCAGTGAAGGGACAGGAAGGAATGAAAAACTGTTTTTT
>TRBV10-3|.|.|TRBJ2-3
CAIGGDTDTQYF
TGTGCCATCGGAGGGGACACAGATACGCAGTATTTT
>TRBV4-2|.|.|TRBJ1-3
CASSQDSQSTLTRNTIYF
TGTGCCAGCAGCCAAGACTCACAGAGCACCCTCACTAGGAACACCATATATTTT
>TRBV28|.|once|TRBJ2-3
CASSSLVGADTQYF
TGTGCCAGCAGTTCGCTAGTAGGGGCAGATACGCAGTATTTT
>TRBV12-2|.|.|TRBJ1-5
CASRLVWWINQPQHF
TGTGCAAGTCGCTTAGTTTGGTGGATCAATCAGCCCCAGCATTTT
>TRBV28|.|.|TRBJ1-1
CASSLRGLNTEAFF
TGTGCCAGCAGTTTACGGGGGTTGAACACTGAAGCTTTCTTT
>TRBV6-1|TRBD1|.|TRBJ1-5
CASRRGRGAQPQHF
TGTGCCAGCAGGAGGGGCAGGGGGGCTCAGCCCCAGCATTTT
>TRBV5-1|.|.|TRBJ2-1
CASRTTTQPLNEQFF
TGCGCCAGCAGAACTACGACTCAGCCCCTCAATGAGCAGTTCTTC
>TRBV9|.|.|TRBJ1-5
CASSVGWGDHSNQPQHF
TGTGCCAGCAGCGTAGGTTGGGGGGACCATAGCAATCAGCCCCAGCATTTT
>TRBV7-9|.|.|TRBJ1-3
CASSKISSGNTIYF
TGTGCCAGCAGCAAAATAAGCTCTGGAAACACCATATATTTT